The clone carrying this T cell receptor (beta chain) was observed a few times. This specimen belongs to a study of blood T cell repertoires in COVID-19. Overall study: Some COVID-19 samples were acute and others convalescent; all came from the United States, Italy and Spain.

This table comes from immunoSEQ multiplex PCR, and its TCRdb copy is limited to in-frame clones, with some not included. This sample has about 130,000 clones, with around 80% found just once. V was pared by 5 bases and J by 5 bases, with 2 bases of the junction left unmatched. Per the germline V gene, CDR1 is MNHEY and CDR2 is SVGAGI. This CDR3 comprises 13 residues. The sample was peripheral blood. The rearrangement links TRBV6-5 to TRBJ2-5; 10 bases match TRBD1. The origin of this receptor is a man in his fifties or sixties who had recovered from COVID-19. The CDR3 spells CASSLDRGETQYF. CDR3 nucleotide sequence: TGTGCCAGCAGTCTGGACAGGGGGGAGACCCAGTACTTC.